This T cell receptor (beta chain) was observed in a study of blood T cell repertoires in COVID-19. The CDR3 sequence is 15 residues long. CDR1 and CDR2 from the germline V gene are GTSNPN and SVGIG (reference sequence). Between the trimmed V and J ends, which lost 0 bases and 0 bases, there was a span of 9 bases. Generated by immunoSEQ multiplex PCR, the TCRdb table keeps only in-frame clones and is missing some. This table has 350,000 to 450,000 clones, 89% appearing once. V gene TRBV30 combines with J gene TRBJ1-3; D remains unclear. The specimen was peripheral blood. This TCR was recovered from a woman aged 35 to 49 with COVID-19, enrolled during active disease. The CDR3 region is CAWSVRRNSGNTIYF. In DNA form, the CDR3 reads TGTGCCTGGAGTGTACGCAGGAACTCTGGAAACACCATATATTTT.